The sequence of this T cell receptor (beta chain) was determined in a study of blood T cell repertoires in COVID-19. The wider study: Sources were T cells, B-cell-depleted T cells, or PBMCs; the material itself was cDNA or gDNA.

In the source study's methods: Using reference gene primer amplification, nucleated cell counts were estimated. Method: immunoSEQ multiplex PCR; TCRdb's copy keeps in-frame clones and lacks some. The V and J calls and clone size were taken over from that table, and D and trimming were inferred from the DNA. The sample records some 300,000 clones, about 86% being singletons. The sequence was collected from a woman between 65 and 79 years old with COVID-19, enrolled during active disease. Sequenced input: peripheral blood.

The CDR3 loop is CASGWTGAGKYNEQFF. CDR3 bases: TGTGCTAGTGGTTGGACAGGGGCGGGAAAGTACAATGAGCAGTTCTTC. J is TRBJ2-1 and V is TRBV12-5; 9 bases map to TRBD1. Germline-derived CDR1 and CDR2 are LGHNT and FRNRAP. The length of the CDR3 is 16 residues. V lost 4 bases and J lost 4; bases outside the gene matches: 8.